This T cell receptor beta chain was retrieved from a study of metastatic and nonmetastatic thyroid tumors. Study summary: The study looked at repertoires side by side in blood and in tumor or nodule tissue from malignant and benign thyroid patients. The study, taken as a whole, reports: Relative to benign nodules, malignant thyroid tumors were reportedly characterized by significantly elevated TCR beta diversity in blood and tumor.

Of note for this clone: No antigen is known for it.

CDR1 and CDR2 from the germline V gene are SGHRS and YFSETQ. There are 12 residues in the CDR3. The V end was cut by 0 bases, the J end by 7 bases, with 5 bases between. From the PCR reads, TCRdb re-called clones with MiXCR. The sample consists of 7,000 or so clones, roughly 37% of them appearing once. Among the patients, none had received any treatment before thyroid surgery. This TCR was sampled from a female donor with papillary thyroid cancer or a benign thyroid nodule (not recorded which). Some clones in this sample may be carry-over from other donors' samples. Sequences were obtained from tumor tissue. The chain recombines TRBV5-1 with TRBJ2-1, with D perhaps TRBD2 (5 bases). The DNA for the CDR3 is TGCGCCAGCAGCTTGGCGGGGAATGAGCAGTTCTTC. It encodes CASSLAGNEQFF.